What follows describes a single TCR beta chain. It was with 60 Vbeta and 13 Jbeta primers that the PCR ran. TCRdb's table, derived via immunoSEQ multiplex PCR, lists solely in-frame clones and lacks some. This sample's table reports 70,000 to 100,000 clones. Between the trimmed V and J ends, which lost 7 bases and 7 bases, there was a span of 17 bases. CDR3 length equals 14 residues. Germline V CDR1 and CDR2: MDHEN, SYDVKM. The sample originates from a study of cytomegalovirus exposure and HLA in healthy donors. The chain couples TRBV28 to TRBJ1-5; D perhaps matches TRBD1 (5 bases). The TCR comes from a young man in good health and CMV-seropositive. The specimen was PBMCs. CDR3 DNA: TGTGCCAGCACCTTTAGGCAGGGTGGACAGCCCCAGCATTTT. It translates to CASTFRQGGQPQHF.